Listed here is a single TCR beta chain. PCR involved 60 Vbeta and 13 Jbeta primers. Profiling relied on immunoSEQ multiplex PCR, and the TCRdb table lists in-frame clones only, not all of them. The sample contains approximately 180,000 clones, about 73% of which appear only once. This entry is derived from a study of cytomegalovirus exposure and HLA in healthy donors. All donors participated as healthy donors of bone marrow. V gave up 5 bases and J gave up 9 bases; unmatched junction bases: 8. This CDR3 is 15 amino acids long. Germline CDR1 reads MNHEY; CDR2 reads SMNVEV (reference sequence). The material sequenced was PBMCs. The source is a woman in her 50s in good health and CMV-seropositive. J is TRBJ2-1 and V is TRBV27, with 12 nucleotides matching TRBD2. CDR3 residues: CASSGLTSGGSEQFF. Written as DNA, the CDR3 is TGTGCCAGCAGTGGGCTGACTAGCGGGGGATCTGAGCAGTTCTTC.